This TCR beta chain was documented in a study of blood T cells in healthy people across ages. Study details: Capturing about one barcoded beta molecule per two T cells was achieved by template switching.

Study results and caveats: A greater number of naive CD4+ cells and higher diversity distinguished long-lived donors from aged donors. TCR beta diversity per million T cells fell roughly linearly with age.

As for this clonotype: Antigen: not known. Germline and junction disagree at one end, which may indicate a read error.

Through a sample-barcoded 5' primer and a J-beta primer mix, a second PCR was run for about 7 to 12 cycles. Every molecule of cDNA carried a tag from a template-switch adaptor with 12 random nucleotides. Each CDR3 protein is one row after TCRdb ran MiXCR on the 5' RACE reads. The table has about 670,000 distinct CDR3 sequences, approximately 40% seen once. The CDR3 contains 13 residues. Germline V gene lookup returns CDR1 SGHAT and CDR2 FQNNGV. The specimen sequenced was blood. The chain joins TRBV11-2 to TRBJ2-3; maybe TRBD2 (6 bases). This TCR came from an elderly man in good health. The DNA for the CDR3 is TGTGCCAGCAGCGTAGACGGGGGAAATACGCAGTATTTT. This sequence encodes CASSVDGGNTQYF.